This T cell receptor beta chain was recorded in a study of cytomegalovirus exposure and HLA in healthy donors. The count of this clone is one. The germline CDR1 and CDR2 sequences are MNHNS and SASEGT. CDR3 length: 14 residues. V lost 6 bases to trimming and J lost 0 bases, with 11 bases between them. PCR primers comprised 60 Vbeta and 13 Jbeta primers. Libraries were prepared by immunoSEQ multiplex PCR; TCRdb keeps only in-frame clonotypes and omits some of them. The table lists more than 80,000 clones, 64% of them singletons. The clonotype originates from a man in his sixties in good health and CMV-seronegative. The chain has TRBV6-1 and TRBJ1-1; TRBD1 is a possible D gene (6 bases). Sequencing used PBMCs. Here the CDR3 DNA reads TGTGCCAGCAGCGAGACAGGTATGAACACTGAAGCTTTCTTT. It encodes CASSETGMNTEAFF.